This T cell receptor beta chain was sequenced for a study of T cell responses to AZD1222 COVID-19 vaccine. Repertoires were generated with immunoSEQ multiplex PCR, while TCRdb's copy carries only in-frame clones and drops some. Counted here are over 75,000 clones, more than 80% occurring once; the ten biggest clones make up 2.5%. CDR1 is MNHEY, CDR2 SVGAGI, per germline. The CDR3 contains 15 residues. V was pared by 5 bases and J by 4 bases, with 17 bases between. Sample: peripheral blood, taken 28 days after the second AZD1222 dose. The receptor comes from an adult who received the AZD1222 COVID-19 vaccine. This chain uses TRBV6-5 with TRBJ1-2; D remains ambiguous. The CDR3 is CASSPEVRTSYGYTF. For the CDR3, the DNA is TGTGCCAGCAGTCCCGAGGTCCGGACGAGCTATGGCTACACCTTC.